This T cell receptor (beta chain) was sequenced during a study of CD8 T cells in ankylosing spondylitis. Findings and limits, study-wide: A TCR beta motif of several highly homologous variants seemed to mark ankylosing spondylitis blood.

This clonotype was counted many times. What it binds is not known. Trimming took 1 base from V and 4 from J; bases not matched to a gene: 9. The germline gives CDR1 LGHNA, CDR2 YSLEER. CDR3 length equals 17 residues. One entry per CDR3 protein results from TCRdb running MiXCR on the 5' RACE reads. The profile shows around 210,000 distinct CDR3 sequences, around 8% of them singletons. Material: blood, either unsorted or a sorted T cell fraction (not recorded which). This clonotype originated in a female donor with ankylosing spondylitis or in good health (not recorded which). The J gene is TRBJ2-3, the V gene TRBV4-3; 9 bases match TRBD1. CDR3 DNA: TGCGCCAGCAGCCAAGGGGGGGGACAGGGCCCCGCAGATACGCAGTATTTT. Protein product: CASSQGGGQGPADTQYF.